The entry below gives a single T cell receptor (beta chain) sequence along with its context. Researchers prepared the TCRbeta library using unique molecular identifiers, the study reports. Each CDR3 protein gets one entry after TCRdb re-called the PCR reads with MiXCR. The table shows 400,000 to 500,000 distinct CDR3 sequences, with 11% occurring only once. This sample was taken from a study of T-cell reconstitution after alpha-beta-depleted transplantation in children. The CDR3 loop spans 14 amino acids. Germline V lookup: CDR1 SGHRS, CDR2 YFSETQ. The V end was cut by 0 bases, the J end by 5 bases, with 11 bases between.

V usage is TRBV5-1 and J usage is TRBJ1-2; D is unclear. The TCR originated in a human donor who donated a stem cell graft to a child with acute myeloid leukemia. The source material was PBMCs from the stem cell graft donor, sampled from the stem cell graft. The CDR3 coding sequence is TGCGCCAGCAGCTTGGCCGAATCGGCGTATGGCTACACCTTC. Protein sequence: CASSLAESAYGYTF. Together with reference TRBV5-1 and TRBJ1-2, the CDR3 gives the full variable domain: KAGVTQTPRYLIKTRGQQVTLSCSPISGHRSVSWYQQTPGQGLQFLFEYFSETQRNKGNFPGRFSGRQFSNSRSEMNVSTLELGDSALYLCASSLAESAYGYTFGSGTRLTVV.